The rows below give T cell receptor beta chains drawn from one sample of a study of blood T cell repertoires in COVID-19. Generated by immunoSEQ multiplex PCR, the TCRdb table keeps only in-frame clones and is missing some. Among approximately 91,000 clones, 87% were seen once, and the ten largest hold about 4.2%. Specimen: peripheral blood. The receptor set was obtained from a man aged 65 to 79 with acute or convalescent COVID-19. Each CDR3 is given with its conserved first and last residue.

CDR3 length,J gene,V gene,CDR3 protein
14,TRBJ1-4,TRBV2,CASRPRGTNEKLFF
16,TRBJ2-5,TRBV11-1,CASSLELFPSQETQYF
14,TRBJ1-2,TRBV6-5,CASSQSGGNYGYTF
14,TRBJ2-7,TRBV6-5,CASIPRTGPYEQYF
16,TRBJ2-3,TRBV2,CASRIRLAGITDTQYF
13,TRBJ1-2,TRBV6-5,CASSPQTRNGYTF
16,TRBJ1-1,TRBV10-3,CAISDHRDRMNTEAFF
18,TRBJ1-5,TRBV19,CASSKRDRGVDDNQPQHF
13,TRBJ1-1,TRBV9,CASSVGGRDEAFF
15,TRBJ2-1,TRBV6-5,CASGGTGSSYNEQFF
13,TRBJ2-2,TRBV19,CASSIILPGELFF
14,TRBJ2-5,TRBV5-1,CASSPGGAQETQYF
13,TRBJ2-3,TRBV12-3/TRBV12-4,CASTLSFTDTQYF
14,TRBJ1-3,TRBV7-9,CASSRGEGGNTIYF
14,TRBJ1-6,TRBV4-2,CASSPLIDGSPLHF
15,TRBJ2-1,TRBV7-6,CASSLNRGPYNEQFF
15,TRBJ2-2,TRBV19,CASSSDRGLGGELFF
12,TRBJ1-1,TRBV29-1,CSVAQVGTEAFF
13,TRBJ1-1,TRBV28,CASKQGVGTEAFF
17,TRBJ2-5,TRBV3-1/TRBV3-2,CASSHARNRRVQETQYF
15,TRBJ2-1,TRBV6-5,CASSLDWAGGNEQFF
16,TRBJ1-2,TRBV7-8,CASSLGTGLSVYGYTF
13,TRBJ2-5,TRBV30,CAWSVRDQETQYF
12,TRBJ2-5,TRBV29-1,CSVVAGGETQYF
13,TRBJ2-2,TRBV9,CASSVVDGGELFF
13,TRBJ2-3,TRBV6-5,CASHRNGGDTQYF
16,TRBJ1-4,TRBV28,CASSSGIGATNEKLFF
14,TRBJ1-4,TRBV27,CASKLGETSEKLFF
15,TRBJ2-3,TRBV7-2,CASSPGTTGTDTQYF
16,TRBJ2-6,TRBV5-1,CASSIDTGTGANVLTF
17,TRBJ2-2,TRBV3-1/TRBV3-2,CASSQDLGMGNTGELFF
15,TRBJ1-1,TRBV11-1,CASSLKGLGRGEAFF
13,TRBJ1-1,TRBV12-3/TRBV12-4,CASSPNRATEAFF
16,TRBJ2-3,TRBV6-6,CASSRGLAGGTDTQYF
13,TRBJ1-1,TRBV19,CASSMDRGREAFF
13,TRBJ1-2,TRBV6-5,CASSPGQGMGYTF